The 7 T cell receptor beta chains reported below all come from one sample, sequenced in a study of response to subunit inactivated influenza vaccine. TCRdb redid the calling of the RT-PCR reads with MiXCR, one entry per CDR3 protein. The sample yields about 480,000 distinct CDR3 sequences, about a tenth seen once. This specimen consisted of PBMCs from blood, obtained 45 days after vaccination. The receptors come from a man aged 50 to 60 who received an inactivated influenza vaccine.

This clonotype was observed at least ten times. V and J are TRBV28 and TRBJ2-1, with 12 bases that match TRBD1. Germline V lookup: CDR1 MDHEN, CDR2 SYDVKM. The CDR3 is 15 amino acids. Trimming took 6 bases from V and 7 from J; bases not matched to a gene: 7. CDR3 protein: CASRTGTGGLNEQFF. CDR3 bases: TGTGCCAGCAGAACCGGGACAGGGGGCCTGAATGAGCAGTTCTTC.

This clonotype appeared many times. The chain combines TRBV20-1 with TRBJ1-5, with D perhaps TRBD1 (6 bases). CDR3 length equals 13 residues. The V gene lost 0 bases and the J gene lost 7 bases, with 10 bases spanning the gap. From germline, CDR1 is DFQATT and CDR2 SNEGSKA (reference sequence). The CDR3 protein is CSARDLGGQPQHF. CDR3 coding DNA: TGCAGTGCTAGAGATCTGGGGGGCCAGCCCCAGCATTTT.

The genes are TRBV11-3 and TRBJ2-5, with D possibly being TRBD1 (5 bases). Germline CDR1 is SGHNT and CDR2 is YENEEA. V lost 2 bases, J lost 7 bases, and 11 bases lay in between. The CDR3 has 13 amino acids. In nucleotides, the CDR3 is TGTGCCAGCAGCTTATCCGTAAGGGGGACCCAGTACTTC. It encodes CASSLSVRGTQYF.

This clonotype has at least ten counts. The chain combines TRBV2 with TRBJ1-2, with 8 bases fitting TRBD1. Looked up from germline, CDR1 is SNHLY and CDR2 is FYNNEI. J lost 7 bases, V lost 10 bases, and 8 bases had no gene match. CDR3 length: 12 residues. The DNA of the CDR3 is TGTGCCATCCTTGGACAGGGCTCTGGCTACACCTTC. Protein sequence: CAILGQGSGYTF.

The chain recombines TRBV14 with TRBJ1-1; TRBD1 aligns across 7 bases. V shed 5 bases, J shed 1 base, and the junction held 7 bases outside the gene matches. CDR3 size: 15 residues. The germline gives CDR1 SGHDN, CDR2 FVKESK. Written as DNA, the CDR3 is TGTGCCAGCAGCGCGTACAGGGGCTGGAACACTGAAGCTTTCTTT. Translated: CASSAYRGWNTEAFF.

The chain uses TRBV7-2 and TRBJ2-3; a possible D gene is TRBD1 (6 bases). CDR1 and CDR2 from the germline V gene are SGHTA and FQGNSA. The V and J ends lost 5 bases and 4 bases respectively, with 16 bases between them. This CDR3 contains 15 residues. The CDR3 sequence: CASSIQQWGPDTQYF. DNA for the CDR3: TGTGCCAGCAGCATACAACAGTGGGGGCCAGATACGCAGTATTTT.

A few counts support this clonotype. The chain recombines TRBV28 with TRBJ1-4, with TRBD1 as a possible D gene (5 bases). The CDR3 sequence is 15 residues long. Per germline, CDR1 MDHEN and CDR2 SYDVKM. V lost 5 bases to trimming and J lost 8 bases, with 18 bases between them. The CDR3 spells CASSPGTAGGEKLFF. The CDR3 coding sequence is TGTGCCAGCAGTCCAGGGACTGCCGGTGGAGAAAAACTGTTTTTT.